This T cell receptor (beta chain) is from a study of control samples from healthy donors and cancer patients. TCRdb keeps only in-frame clones here, not all; method: immunoSEQ multiplex PCR. The sample carries roughly 80,000 clones, roughly 90% recorded once. CDR3 size: 15 residues. Germline V gene data show CDR1 as ENHRY and CDR2 as SYGVKD. V was trimmed by 3 bases and J by 2 bases, leaving 13 bases between them. The V gene is TRBV10-3, the J gene TRBJ2-5, with D perhaps matching TRBD2 (5 bases). This TCR was recovered from a woman in her fifties or sixties with head and neck cancer. The sequenced sample consisted of PBMCs. The CDR3 loop is CAISEIRTRQETQYF. The CDR3, as DNA: TGTGCCATCAGTGAAATAAGGACTCGGCAAGAGACCCAGTACTTC.